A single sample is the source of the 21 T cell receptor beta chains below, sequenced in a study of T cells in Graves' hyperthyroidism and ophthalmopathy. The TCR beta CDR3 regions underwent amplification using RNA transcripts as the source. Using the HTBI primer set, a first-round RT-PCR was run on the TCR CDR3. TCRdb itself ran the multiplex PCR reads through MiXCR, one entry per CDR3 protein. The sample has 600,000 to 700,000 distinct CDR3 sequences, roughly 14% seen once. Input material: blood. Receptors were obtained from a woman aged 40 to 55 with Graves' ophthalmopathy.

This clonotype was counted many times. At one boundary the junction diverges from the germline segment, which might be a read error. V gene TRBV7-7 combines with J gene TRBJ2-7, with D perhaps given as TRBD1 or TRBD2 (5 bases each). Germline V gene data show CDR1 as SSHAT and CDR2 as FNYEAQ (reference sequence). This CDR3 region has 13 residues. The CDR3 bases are TGTGCTAGCAGCTTACTCCCTGGCAGGGACCTTATCTTC. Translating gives CASSLLPGRDLIF.

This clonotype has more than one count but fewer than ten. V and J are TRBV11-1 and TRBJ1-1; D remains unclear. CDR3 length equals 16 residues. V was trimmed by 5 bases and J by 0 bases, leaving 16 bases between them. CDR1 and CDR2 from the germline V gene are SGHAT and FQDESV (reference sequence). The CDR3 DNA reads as TGTGCCAGCAGCCGGCCGGGTCTAGGCATGAACACTGAAGCTTTCTTT. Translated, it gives CASSRPGLGMNTEAFF.

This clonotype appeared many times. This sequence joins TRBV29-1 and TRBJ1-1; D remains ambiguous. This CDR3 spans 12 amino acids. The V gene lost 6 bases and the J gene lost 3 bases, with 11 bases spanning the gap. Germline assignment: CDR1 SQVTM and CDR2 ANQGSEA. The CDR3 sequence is CSVAGRDTEAFF. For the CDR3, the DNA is TGCAGCGTGGCGGGGAGGGACACTGAAGCTTTCTTT.

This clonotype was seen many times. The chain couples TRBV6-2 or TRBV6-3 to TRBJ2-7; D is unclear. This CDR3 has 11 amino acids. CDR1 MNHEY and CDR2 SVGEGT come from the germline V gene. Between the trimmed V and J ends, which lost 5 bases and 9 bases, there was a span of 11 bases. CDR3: CASSPFGGQYF. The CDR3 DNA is TGTGCCAGCAGTCCTTTTGGCGGGCAGTACTTC.

CDR3 sequence reads: CASSYGDKKTQYF. The CDR3 bases are TGTGCCAGCAGTTACGGGGATAAAAAGACCCAGTACTTC. This rearrangement joins TRBV6-5 to TRBJ2-5; D is uncertain. Trimming took 2 bases from V and 6 from J, leaving 10 bases between them. Germline V lookup: CDR1 MNHEY, CDR2 SVGAGI. The CDR3 has 13 residues.

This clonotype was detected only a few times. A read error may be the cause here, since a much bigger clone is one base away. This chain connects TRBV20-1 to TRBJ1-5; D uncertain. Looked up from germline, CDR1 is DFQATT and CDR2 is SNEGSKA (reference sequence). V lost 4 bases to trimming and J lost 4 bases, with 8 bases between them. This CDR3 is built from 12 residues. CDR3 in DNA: TGCAGTGCTACGGACGGGAATCAGCCCCAGCATTTT. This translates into CSATDGNQPQHF.

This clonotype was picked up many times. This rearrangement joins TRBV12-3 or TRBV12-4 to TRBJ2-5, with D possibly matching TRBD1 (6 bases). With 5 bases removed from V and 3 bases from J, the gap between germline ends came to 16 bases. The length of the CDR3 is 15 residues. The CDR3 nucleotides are TGTGCCAGCAGTCTTCGCGGACAGAGTAAAGAGACCCAGTACTTC. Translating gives CASSLRGQSKETQYF.

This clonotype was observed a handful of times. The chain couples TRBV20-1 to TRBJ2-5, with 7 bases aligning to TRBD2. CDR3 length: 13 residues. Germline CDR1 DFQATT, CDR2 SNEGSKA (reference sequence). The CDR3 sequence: CSWGSGASETQYF. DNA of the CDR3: TGCAGCTGGGGGAGCGGGGCTTCCGAGACCCAGTACTTC.

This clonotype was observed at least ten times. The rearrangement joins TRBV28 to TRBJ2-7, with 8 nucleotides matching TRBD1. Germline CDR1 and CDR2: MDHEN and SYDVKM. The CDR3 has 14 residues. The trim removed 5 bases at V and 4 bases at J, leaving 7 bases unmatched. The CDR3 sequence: CASSQLTGVYEQYF. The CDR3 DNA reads TGTGCCAGCAGTCAACTGACAGGGGTTTACGAGCAGTACTTC.

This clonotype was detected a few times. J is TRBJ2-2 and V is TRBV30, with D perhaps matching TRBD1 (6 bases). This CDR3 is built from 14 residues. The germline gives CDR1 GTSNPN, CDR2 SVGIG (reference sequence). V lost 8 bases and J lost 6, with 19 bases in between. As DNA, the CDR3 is TGTGCCGGCCCAGGGGCCGGGGACGCCGGGGAGCTGTTTTTT. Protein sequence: CAGPGAGDAGELFF. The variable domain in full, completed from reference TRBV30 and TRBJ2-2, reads SQTIHQWPATLVQPVGSPLSLECTVEGTSNPNLYWYRQAAGRGLQLLFYSVGIGQISSEVPQNLSASRPQDRQFILSSKKLLLSDSGFYLCAGPGAGDAGELFFGEGSRLTVL.

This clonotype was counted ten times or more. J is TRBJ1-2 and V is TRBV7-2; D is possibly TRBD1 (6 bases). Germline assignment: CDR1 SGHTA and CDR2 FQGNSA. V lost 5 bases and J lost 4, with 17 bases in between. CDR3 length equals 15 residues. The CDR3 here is CASSLSGQNVYGYTF. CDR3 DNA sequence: TGTGCCAGCAGCCTCTCAGGACAGAACGTCTATGGCTACACCTTC.

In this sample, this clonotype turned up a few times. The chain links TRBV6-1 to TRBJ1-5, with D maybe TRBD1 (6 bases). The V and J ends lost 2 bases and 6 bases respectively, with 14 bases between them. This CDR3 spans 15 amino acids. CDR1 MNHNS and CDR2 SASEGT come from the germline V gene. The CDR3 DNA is TGTGCCAGCAGTGAACTCGGGGAAGGGGGTCAGCCCCAGCATTTT. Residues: CASSELGEGGQPQHF.

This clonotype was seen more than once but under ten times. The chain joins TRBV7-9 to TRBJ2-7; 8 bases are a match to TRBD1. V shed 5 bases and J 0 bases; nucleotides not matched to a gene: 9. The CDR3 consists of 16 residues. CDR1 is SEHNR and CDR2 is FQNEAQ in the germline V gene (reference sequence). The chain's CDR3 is CASSLKPTGVSYEQYF. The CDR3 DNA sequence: TGTGCCAGCAGCCTTAAGCCGACAGGGGTCTCCTACGAGCAGTACTTC.

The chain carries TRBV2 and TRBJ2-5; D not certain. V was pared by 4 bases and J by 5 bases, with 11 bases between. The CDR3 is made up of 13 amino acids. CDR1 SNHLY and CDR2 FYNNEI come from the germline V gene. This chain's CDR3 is CASSAGSGETQYF. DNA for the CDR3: TGTGCCAGCAGTGCCGGGTCTGGGGAGACCCAGTACTTC. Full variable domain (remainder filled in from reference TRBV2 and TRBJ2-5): EPEVTQTPSHQVTQMGQEVILRCVPISNHLYFYWYRQILGQKVEFLVSFYNNEISEKSEIFDDQFSVERPDGSNFTLKIRSTKLEDSAMYFCASSAGSGETQYFGPGTRLLVL.

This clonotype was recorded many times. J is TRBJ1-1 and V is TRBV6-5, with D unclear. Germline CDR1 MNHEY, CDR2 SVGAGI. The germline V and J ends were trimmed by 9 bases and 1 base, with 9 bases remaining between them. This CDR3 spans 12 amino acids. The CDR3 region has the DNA TGTGCCAGTAGAAAGGAGAACACTGAAGCTTTCTTT. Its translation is CASRKENTEAFF.

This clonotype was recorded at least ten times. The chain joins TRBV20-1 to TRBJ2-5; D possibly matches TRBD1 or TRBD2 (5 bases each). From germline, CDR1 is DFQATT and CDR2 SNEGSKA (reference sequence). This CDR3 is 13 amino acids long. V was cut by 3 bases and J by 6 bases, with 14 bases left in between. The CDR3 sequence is CSASFVGEQTQYF. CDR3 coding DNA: TGCAGTGCTAGCTTTGTAGGGGAGCAGACCCAGTACTTC.

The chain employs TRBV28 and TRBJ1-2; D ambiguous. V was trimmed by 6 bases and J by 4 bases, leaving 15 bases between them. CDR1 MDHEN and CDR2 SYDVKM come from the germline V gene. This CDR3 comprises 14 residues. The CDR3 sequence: CASSRRRPFYGYTF. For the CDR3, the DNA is TGTGCCAGCAGCCGACGACGGCCCTTCTATGGCTACACCTTC.

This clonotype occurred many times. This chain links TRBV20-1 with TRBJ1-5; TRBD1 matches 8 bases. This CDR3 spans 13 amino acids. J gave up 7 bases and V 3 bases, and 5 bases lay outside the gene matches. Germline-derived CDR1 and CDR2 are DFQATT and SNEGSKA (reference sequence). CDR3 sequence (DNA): TGCAGTGCTAGGACAGGGGAGGGGCAGCCCCAGCATTTT. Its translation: CSARTGEGQPQHF.

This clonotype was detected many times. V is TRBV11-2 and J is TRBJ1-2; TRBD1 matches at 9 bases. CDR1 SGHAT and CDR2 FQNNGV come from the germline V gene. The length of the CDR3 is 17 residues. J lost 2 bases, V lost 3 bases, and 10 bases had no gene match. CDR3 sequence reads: CASSFGTGFMGNYGYTF. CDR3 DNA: TGTGCCAGCAGCTTCGGGACAGGGTTTATGGGGAACTATGGCTACACCTTC. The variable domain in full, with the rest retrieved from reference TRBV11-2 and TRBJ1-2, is EAGVAQSPRYKIIEKRQSVAFWCNPISGHATLYWYQQILGQGPKLLIQFQNNGVVDDSQLPKDRFSAERLKGVDSTLKIQPAKLEDSAVYLCASSFGTGFMGNYGYTFGSGTRLTVV.

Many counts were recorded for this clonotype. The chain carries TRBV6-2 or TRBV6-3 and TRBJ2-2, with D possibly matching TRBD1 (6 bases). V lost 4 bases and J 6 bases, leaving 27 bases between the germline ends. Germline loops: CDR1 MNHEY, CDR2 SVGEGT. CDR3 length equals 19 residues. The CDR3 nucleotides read TGTGCCAGCAGTTCTCTAGTCACAGGGCGTAGGGGAAGAGCCGGGGAGCTGTTTTTT. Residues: CASSSLVTGRRGRAGELFF.

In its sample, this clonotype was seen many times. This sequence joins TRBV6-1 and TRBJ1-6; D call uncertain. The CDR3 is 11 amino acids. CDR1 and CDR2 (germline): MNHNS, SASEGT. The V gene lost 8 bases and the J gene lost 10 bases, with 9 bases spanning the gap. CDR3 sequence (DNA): TGTGCCAGCCGGAGGGTCTCACCCCTCCACTTT. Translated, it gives CASRRVSPLHF.